A selection of T cell receptor beta chains follows, all from one sample in a study of blood T cell repertoires in COVID-19. Generated by immunoSEQ multiplex PCR, the TCRdb table keeps only in-frame clones and is missing some. The table lists 50,000 to 75,000 clones, around 80% of them singletons. Sequencing input: peripheral blood. The receptor set was obtained from a man between 60 and 75 years old with acute or convalescent COVID-19. CDR3s include the opening cysteine and the closing phenylalanine or tryptophan. D genes are given only for firm matches. Clone size is not always given. Where it is, it says once, few, many or a class for expanded clones.

d_call | j_call | clone_size | v_call | cdr3_nt | cdr3_aa
TRBD2 | TRBJ2-3 | NA | TRBV29-1 | TGCAGCGCTACGGGACTAGCGGGACCCAGCACAGATACGCAGTATTTT | CSATGLAGPSTDTQYF
NA | TRBJ2-2 | NA | TRBV6-2/TRBV6-3 | TGTGCCAGCAGTTCTAACACCGGGGAGCTGTTTTTT | CASSSNTGELFF
NA | TRBJ2-7 | NA | TRBV7-2 | TGTGCCAGCAGCCGGACACTCTCCTACGAGCAGTACTTC | CASSRTLSYEQYF
NA | TRBJ1-5 | NA | TRBV9 | TGTGCCAGCAGCGTAGGCGGGGGTCAGCCCCAGCATTTT | CASSVGGGQPQHF
NA | TRBJ2-2 | NA | TRBV5-1 | TGCGCCAGCAGCGTGACAGGGAACACCGGGGAGCTGTTTTTT | CASSVTGNTGELFF
TRBD1 | TRBJ1-1 | NA | TRBV7-9 | TGTGCCAGCAGCTTACTTCAAGGACAGGGAGCTTTCTTT | CASSLLQGQGAFF
NA | TRBJ2-2 | NA | TRBV3-1/TRBV3-2 | TGTGCCAGCAGCCAAATGGCCTTTAACACCGGGGAGCTGTTTTTT | CASSQMAFNTGELFF
TRBD2 | TRBJ2-7 | NA | TRBV19 | TGTGCCAGTAGTTCCGGGACTAGTCGTAGCGAGCAGTACTTC | CASSSGTSRSEQYF
TRBD2 | TRBJ2-1 | NA | TRBV5-1 | TGCGCCAGCAGACTAGCGGGGAGCTCCTACAATGAGCAGTTCTTC | CASRLAGSSYNEQFF
TRBD2 | TRBJ2-7 | NA | TRBV24-1 | TGTGCCACCAGCCCCGGCGGGAGGAACGAGCAGTACTTC | CATSPGGRNEQYF
TRBD1 | TRBJ2-6 | NA | TRBV4-1 | TGCGCCAGCAGCCAAGAACAAACAGGGGGCGTGGGTGGGGCCAACGTCCTGACTTTC | CASSQEQTGGVGGANVLTF
NA | TRBJ1-2 | few | TRBV14 | TGTGCCAGCAGCCAAGGGGCGTCCCGCTATGGCTACACCTTC | CASSQGASRYGYTF
NA | TRBJ1-6 | NA | TRBV6-5 | TGTGCCTTAGGGGGTAGGGATTCACCCCTCCACTTT | CALGGRDSPLHF
NA | TRBJ2-2 | NA | TRBV7-9 | TGTGCCAGCAGCCCAAGAGGCGGGAAAGGGAACACCGGGGAGCTGTTTTTT | CASSPRGGKGNTGELFF
NA | TRBJ2-7 | NA | TRBV19 | TGTGCCAGTAGTATAGATAGGCAAGGCGGCCGTAACTCCTACGAGCAGTACTTC | CASSIDRQGGRNSYEQYF
TRBD1 | TRBJ1-2 | NA | TRBV7-9 | TGTGCCAGCAGCTTAGAACAGGGGTATGGCTACACCTTC | CASSLEQGYGYTF
NA | TRBJ2-2 | NA | TRBV6-2/TRBV6-3 | TGTGCCAGCAGTGACAGGAACACCGGGGAGCTGTTTTTT | CASSDRNTGELFF
TRBD2 | TRBJ2-1 | few | TRBV4-1 | TGCGCCAGCAGCCTCCGGACTAGCGGGACTCTCAACAATGAGCAGTTCTTC | CASSLRTSGTLNNEQFF
NA | TRBJ2-1 | NA | TRBV29-1 | TGCAGCGTTGAGAGACTCCGCAATGAGCAGTTCTTC | CSVERLRNEQFF
NA | TRBJ1-2 | NA | TRBV18 | TGTGCCAGCTCACCATCGGTGGGGGCTGATGGCTACACCTTC | CASSPSVGADGYTF
TRBD2 | TRBJ2-7 | NA | TRBV27 | TGTGCCAGCAGTGGACTAGCGGGGCCATACGAGCAGTACTTC | CASSGLAGPYEQYF
NA | TRBJ2-4 | NA | TRBV27 | TGTGCCAGCAGTTTAGGAGGATCCAAAAACATTCAGTACTTC | CASSLGGSKNIQYF
NA | TRBJ1-1 | NA | TRBV5-4 | TGTGCCAGCCGGGGGGGAATGAACACTGAAGCTTTCTTT | CASRGGMNTEAFF
TRBD1 | TRBJ2-1 | once | TRBV28 | TGTGCCAGCAGTTTAAGGACAGGGGGCTTATTCTTC | CASSLRTGGLFF
NA | TRBJ2-7 | NA | TRBV5-5 | TGTGCCAGCAGTCAAAACTACGAGCAGTACTTC | CASSQNYEQYF
NA | TRBJ2-5 | NA | TRBV24-1 | TGTGCCACCAGTGATTTGAGCGGGGAGACCCAGTACTTC | CATSDLSGETQYF
NA | TRBJ2-3 | NA | TRBV10-1 | TGCGCCAGCAGTGAGTCAGGGGCGATGGCAGATACGCAGTATTTT | CASSESGAMADTQYF
TRBD2 | TRBJ2-1 | NA | TRBV5-1 | TGCGCCAGCAGCCGGAGGACTAGCGGGGCACGGAATGAGCAGTTCTTC | CASSRRTSGARNEQFF
NA | TRBJ2-2 | NA | TRBV2 | TGTGCCAGCAGTACGGGTCTAGGGGCCGGGGAGCTGTTTTTT | CASSTGLGAGELFF
NA | TRBJ1-2 | NA | TRBV7-8 | TGTGCCAGCAGCTTAAGGGGCGACTATGGCTACACCTTC | CASSLRGDYGYTF
TRBD1 | TRBJ1-5 | NA | TRBV20-1 | TGCAGTGCTAGTTTTTGGACAGGGGGCGTTCAGCCCCAGCATTTT | CSASFWTGGVQPQHF
NA | TRBJ1-2 | NA | TRBV18 | TGTGCCAGCTCACCGGACTCTCGCCTTAACTATGGCTACACCTTC | CASSPDSRLNYGYTF
TRBD2 | TRBJ2-5 | NA | TRBV3-1/TRBV3-2 | TGTGCCTGCGGGAACGGCGGGGGGACCCAGTACTTC | CACGNGGGTQYF
NA | TRBJ2-7 | NA | TRBV28 | TGTGCCAGCAGTTTATTGGACAGAATCTACGAGCAGTACTTC | CASSLLDRIYEQYF
NA | TRBJ1-2 | NA | TRBV11-2 | TGTGCCAGCAGCTTAGCCGGGATTTTCTATGGCTACACCTTC | CASSLAGIFYGYTF
NA | TRBJ1-2 | NA | TRBV6-1 | TGTGCCAGCAGTGAAAGGGGGAGGGATGGCTACACCTTC | CASSERGRDGYTF
TRBD2 | TRBJ2-3 | NA | TRBV2 | TGTGCCAGCAGTGTGGTAGCGGGAGCAGATACGCAGTATTTT | CASSVVAGADTQYF
NA | TRBJ1-3 | few | TRBV27 | TGTGCCAGCAGTGCCCTGACAGGAAACACCATATATTTT | CASSALTGNTIYF
NA | TRBJ2-3 | NA | TRBV25-1 | TGTGCCAGCAGTGAATATAGTGTGAGGATCACAGATACGCAGTATTTT | CASSEYSVRITDTQYF
NA | TRBJ1-2 | NA | TRBV28 | TGTGCCAGCAGTCTCCGGGACGGGGGCTATGGCTACACCTTC | CASSLRDGGYGYTF
NA | TRBJ1-1 | NA | TRBV19 | TGTGCCAGTAGTAAGGCAGGGGCGAGCACTGAAGCTTTCTTT | CASSKAGASTEAFF
NA | TRBJ2-3 | NA | TRBV11-3 | TGTGCCAGCAGCTTTGGGAGACCAGACGTTCAAGATACGCAGTATTTT | CASSFGRPDVQDTQYF
TRBD1 | TRBJ1-5 | NA | TRBV5-4 | TGTGCCAGCAGCTTGGGGACAGGAGCTAATCAGCCCCAGCATTTT | CASSLGTGANQPQHF
NA | TRBJ1-2 | NA | TRBV6-1 | TGTGCCAGCAGTGAAGCCTGGGCGAGCACCTTC | CASSEAWASTF
NA | TRBJ1-2 | once | TRBV30 | TGTGCCTGGACCCCCGACAGGTGGGCTAACTATGGCTACACCTTC | CAWTPDRWANYGYTF